Following are 16 T cell receptor beta chains from one sample sequenced in a study of regulatory and conventional T cells in RAG deficiency. TCRdb's table, derived via immunoSEQ multiplex PCR, lists solely in-frame clones and lacks some. The table lists roughly 35,000 clones, 89% of them singletons. This same sample was also part of a study on regulatory T cells. That work adds: Primers: 52 TRBV forward and 13 TRBJ reverse.

The sequencing sample was made of CD8+ T cells sorted from blood. The source is a human donor in good health.

This chain connects TRBV7-8 to TRBJ2-6; the D gene is possibly TRBD1 (5 bases). Looked up from germline, CDR1 is SGHVS and CDR2 is FQNEAQ. V was trimmed by 5 bases and J by 0 bases, leaving 8 bases between them. The CDR3 covers 15 residues. CDR3 DNA sequence: TGTGCCAGCAGCGCACAGGCCTCTGGGGCCAACGTCCTGACTTTC. Its protein product is CASSAQASGANVLTF.

The chain joins TRBV6-5 to TRBJ2-7, with D possibly matching TRBD1 (6 bases). Per germline, CDR1 MNHEY and CDR2 SVGAGI. V lost 5 bases and J lost 6, with 17 bases in between. This CDR3 spans 14 amino acids. The CDR3 DNA reads TGTGCCAGCAGTCGGGACATCGTACTTACCGAGCAGTACTTC. Translation: CASSRDIVLTEQYF.

The CDR3 DNA reads as TGTGCCAGCAGCCCCGGCGACAGGGGATCGTATGAGCAGTTCTTC. Protein: CASSPGDRGSYEQFF. The gene calls are TRBV28 and TRBJ2-1, with 8 nucleotides matching TRBD1. The germline gives CDR1 MDHEN, CDR2 SYDVKM. Trimming cost V 6 bases and J 8 bases; bases outside gene matches: 12. The CDR3 is 15 amino acids.

The chain combines TRBV6-4 with TRBJ1-2; D is perhaps TRBD1 (6 bases). CDR1 and CDR2 from the germline V gene are MRHNA and SNTAGT. Trimming stripped 6 bases from V and 6 bases from J, with 14 bases between. The CDR3 has 13 amino acids. This CDR3 reads CASSPRTDHGYTF. CDR3 DNA: TGTGCCAGCAGCCCCCGGACAGACCATGGCTACACCTTC.

The chain has TRBV19 and TRBJ1-5, with D perhaps matching TRBD1 (6 bases). CDR1 is LNHDA, CDR2 SQIVND, per germline (reference sequence). V lost 7 bases to trimming and J lost 3 bases, with 13 bases between them. CDR3 length: 14 amino acids. The CDR3 reads CASNPGVVNQPQHF. DNA for the CDR3: TGTGCCAGTAATCCAGGGGTTGTCAATCAGCCCCAGCATTTT.

V and J are TRBV9 and TRBJ2-6; no definite D call. The germline V and J ends were trimmed by 3 bases and 0 bases, with 4 bases remaining between them. The CDR3 is 14 residues long. Germline V gene lookup returns CDR1 SGDLS and CDR2 YYNGEE. CDR3 sequence (DNA): TGTGCCAGCAGCGGCCTCTCTGGGGCCAACGTCCTGACTTTC. Translation: CASSGLSGANVLTF.

About this clone: Germline and junction disagree at one end, which may indicate a read error. The chain recombines TRBV18 with TRBJ1-1, with 8 bases lining up with TRBD1. This CDR3 has 16 amino acids. Germline assignment: CDR1 KGHSH and CDR2 LQKENI. CDR3 sequence: CANSPRSDRVDTEAFF. The CDR3, as DNA: TGTGCCAACTCACCTCGATCGGACAGGGTTGACACTGAAGCTTTCTTT.

Only one count was recorded for this clone. The rearrangement uses TRBV28 and TRBJ2-5; TRBD2 is a possible D gene (6 bases). Matching the DNA end better, TRBJ2-7 makes the J call doubtful. There are 16 residues in the CDR3. CDR1 and CDR2 from the germline V gene are MDHEN and SYDVKM. The CDR3 bases are TGTGCCAGCAGTTTAAGGGGACTGACAGTGATGCACGAGCAGTACTTC. This gives the protein CASSLRGLTVMHEQYF.

Turning to this clone: Within the sample, other DNA sequences also encode this same CDR3. This chain uses TRBV7-9 with TRBJ1-4; D perhaps matches TRBD1 (5 bases). The CDR3 is 16 residues long. Per the germline V gene, CDR1 is SEHNR and CDR2 is FQNEAQ (reference sequence). The germline V and J ends were trimmed by 2 bases and 6 bases, with 16 bases remaining between them. CDR3 sequence: CASSLYMGREDEKLFF. In DNA form, the CDR3 reads TGTGCCAGCAGCTTATATATGGGACGGGAGGATGAAAAACTGTTTTTT. The full variable domain, in which reference TRBV7-9 and TRBJ1-4 provide the parts outside the CDR3, is DTGVSQNPRHKITKRGQNVTFRCDPISEHNRLYWYRQTLGQGPEFLTYFQNEAQLEKSRLLSDRFSAERPKGSFSTLEIQRTEQGDSAMYLCASSLYMGREDEKLFFGSGTQLSVL.

The chain employs TRBV12-5 and TRBJ2-3; the D gene is possibly TRBD2 (6 bases). The CDR3 contains 14 residues. Trimming removed 0 bases at V and 8 bases at J, with 12 bases between. Germline V lookup: CDR1 LGHNT, CDR2 FRNRAP. CDR3 nucleotides: TGTGCTAGTGGTTTGGTGGAGGGTTGGGGTACGCAGTATTTT. It specifies CASGLVEGWGTQYF.

This chain uses TRBV6-1 with TRBJ2-3; the match to TRBD2 covers 8 bases. V lost 6 bases, J lost 3 bases, and 5 bases stayed unmatched. Germline values: CDR1 MNHNS, CDR2 SASEGT. There are 14 residues in the CDR3. The CDR3 DNA reads TGTGCCAGCAGGAGAGCGGGAGAAACAGATACGCAGTATTTT. Translated, it gives CASRRAGETDTQYF.

The rearrangement uses TRBV30 and TRBJ1-4; possibly TRBD1 for D (5 bases). The CDR3 loop spans 13 amino acids. Trimming left V 0 bases short and J 9 bases short, with 11 bases between. From germline, CDR1 is GTSNPN and CDR2 SVGIG (reference sequence). CDR3 sequence: CAWSVTGGKKLFF. The CDR3 DNA sequence: TGTGCCTGGAGTGTCACGGGGGGGAAAAAACTGTTTTTT.

V and J are TRBV6-5 and TRBJ1-2; perhaps TRBD1 as D (6 bases). Germline V lookup: CDR1 MNHEY, CDR2 SVGAGI. With 6 bases removed from V and 6 bases from J, the gap between germline ends came to 11 bases. The length of the CDR3 is 12 residues. The CDR3 spells CASRQGSHGYTF. The CDR3 region has the DNA TGTGCCAGCAGACAGGGTAGCCATGGCTACACCTTC.

The V and J genes are TRBV6-6 and TRBJ2-7, with D perhaps matching TRBD1 or TRBD2 (5 bases each). Trimming removed 0 bases at V and 5 bases at J, with 5 bases between. Germline V lookup: CDR1 MNHNY, CDR2 SVGAGI (reference sequence). The CDR3 runs 12 residues. The CDR3 DNA sequence: TGTGCCAGCAGTTACTCGGGGGACGAGCAGTACTTC. Translated, it gives CASSYSGDEQYF.

The rearrangement links TRBV5-1 to TRBJ2-7, with D possibly matching TRBD2 (6 bases). The CDR3 has 16 amino acids. Germline V CDR1 and CDR2: SGHRS, YFSETQ. Between the trimmed V and J ends, which lost 0 bases and 9 bases, there was a span of 22 bases. CDR3 amino acids: CASSLVGRRPYAVQYF. CDR3 in DNA: TGCGCCAGCAGCTTGGTCGGGAGACGTCCCTACGCTGTGCAGTACTTC.

The chain has TRBV19 and TRBJ2-1; the match to TRBD2 covers 7 bases. With V trimmed by 3 bases and J by 8 bases, 7 bases remained unmatched. Germline lookup yields CDR1 LNHDA and CDR2 SQIVND (reference sequence). This CDR3 has 14 residues. CDR3 in amino acids: CASSMGGIGDEQFF. CDR3 DNA: TGTGCCAGTAGTATGGGAGGGATTGGGGATGAGCAGTTCTTC. Variable domain in full (rest from reference TRBV19 and TRBJ2-1): DGGITQSPKYLFRKEGQNVTLSCEQNLNHDAMYWYRQDPGQGLRLIYYSQIVNDFQKGDIAEGYSVSREKKESFPLTVTSAQKNPTAFYLCASSMGGIGDEQFFGPGTRLTVL.